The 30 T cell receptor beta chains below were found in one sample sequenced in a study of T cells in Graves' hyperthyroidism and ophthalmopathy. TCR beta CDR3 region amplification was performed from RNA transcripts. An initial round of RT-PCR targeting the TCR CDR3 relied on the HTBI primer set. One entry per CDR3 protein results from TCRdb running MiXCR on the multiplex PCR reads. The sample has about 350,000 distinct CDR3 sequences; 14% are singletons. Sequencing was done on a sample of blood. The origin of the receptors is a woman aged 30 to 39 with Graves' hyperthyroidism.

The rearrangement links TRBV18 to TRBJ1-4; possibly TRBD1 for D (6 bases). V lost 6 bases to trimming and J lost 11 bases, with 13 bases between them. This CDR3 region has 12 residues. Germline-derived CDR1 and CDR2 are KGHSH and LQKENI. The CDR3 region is CASSPGGTKLFF. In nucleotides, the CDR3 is TGTGCCAGCTCGCCGGGGGGCACCAAACTGTTTTTT.

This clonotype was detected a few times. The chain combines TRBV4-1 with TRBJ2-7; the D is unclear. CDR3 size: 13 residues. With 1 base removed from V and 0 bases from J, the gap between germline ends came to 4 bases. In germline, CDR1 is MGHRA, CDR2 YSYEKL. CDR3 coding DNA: TGCGCCAGCAGCCAAGGGTTCTCCTACGAGCAGTACTTC. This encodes CASSQGFSYEQYF.

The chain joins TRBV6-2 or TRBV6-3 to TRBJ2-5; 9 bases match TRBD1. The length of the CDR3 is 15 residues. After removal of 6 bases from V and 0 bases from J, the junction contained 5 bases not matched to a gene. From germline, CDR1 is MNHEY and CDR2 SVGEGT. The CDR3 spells CASSLGDRDQETQYF. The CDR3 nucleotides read TGTGCCAGCAGCCTAGGGGACAGGGACCAAGAGACCCAGTACTTC.

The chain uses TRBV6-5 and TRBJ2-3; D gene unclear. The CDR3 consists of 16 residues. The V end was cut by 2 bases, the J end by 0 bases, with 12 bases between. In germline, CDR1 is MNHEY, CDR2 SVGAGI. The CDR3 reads CASSYRNFPSTDTQYF. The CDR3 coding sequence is TGTGCCAGCAGTTACCGTAACTTTCCTAGCACAGATACGCAGTATTTT.

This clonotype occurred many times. CDR3 sequence (DNA): TGTGCCAGCAGCTTAGTCGTTGAAGCTTTCTTT. Amino acids: CASSLVVEAFF. V is TRBV7-9 and J is TRBJ1-1; D not resolved. In germline, CDR1 is SEHNR, CDR2 FQNEAQ (reference sequence). The CDR3 sequence is 11 residues long. The V gene lost 1 base and the J gene lost 7 bases, with 4 bases spanning the gap.

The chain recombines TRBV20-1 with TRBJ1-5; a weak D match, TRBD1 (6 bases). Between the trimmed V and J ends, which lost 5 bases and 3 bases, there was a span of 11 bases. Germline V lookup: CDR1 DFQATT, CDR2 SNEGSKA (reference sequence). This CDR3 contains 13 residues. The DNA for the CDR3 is TGCAGTGCTCAGACAGGTAACAATCAGCCCCAGCATTTT. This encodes CSAQTGNNQPQHF.

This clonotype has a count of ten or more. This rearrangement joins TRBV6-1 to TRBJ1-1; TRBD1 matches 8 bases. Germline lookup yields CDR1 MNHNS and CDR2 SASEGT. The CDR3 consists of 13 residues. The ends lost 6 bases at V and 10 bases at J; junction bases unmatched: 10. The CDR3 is CASSVAQGELAFF. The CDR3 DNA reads TGTGCCAGCAGCGTCGCACAGGGGGAGTTAGCTTTCTTT.

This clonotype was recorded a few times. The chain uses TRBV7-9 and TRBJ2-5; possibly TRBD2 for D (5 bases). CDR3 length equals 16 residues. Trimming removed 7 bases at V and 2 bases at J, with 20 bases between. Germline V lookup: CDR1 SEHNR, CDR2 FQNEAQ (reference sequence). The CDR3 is CASTKDLGEGQETQYF. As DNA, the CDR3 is TGTGCCAGCACTAAGGACTTGGGTGAGGGACAAGAGACCCAGTACTTC.

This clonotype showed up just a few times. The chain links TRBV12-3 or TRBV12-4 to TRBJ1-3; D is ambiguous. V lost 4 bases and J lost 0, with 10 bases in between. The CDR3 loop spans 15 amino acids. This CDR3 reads CASSSRHSSGNTIYF. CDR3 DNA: TGTGCCAGCAGTTCAAGACATAGCTCTGGAAACACCATATATTTT.

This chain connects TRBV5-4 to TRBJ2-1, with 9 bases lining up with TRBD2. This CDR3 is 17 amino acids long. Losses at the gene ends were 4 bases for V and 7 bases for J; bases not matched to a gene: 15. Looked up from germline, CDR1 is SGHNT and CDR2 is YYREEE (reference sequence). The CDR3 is CASSIASGAGIVNEQFF. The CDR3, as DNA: TGTGCCAGCAGCATTGCTAGCGGGGCGGGGATAGTGAATGAGCAGTTCTTC.

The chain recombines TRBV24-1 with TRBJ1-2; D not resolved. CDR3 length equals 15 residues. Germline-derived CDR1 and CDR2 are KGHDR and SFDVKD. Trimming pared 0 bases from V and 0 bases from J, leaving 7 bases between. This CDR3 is CATSDLDSANYGYTF. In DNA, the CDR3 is TGTGCCACCAGTGATTTGGATTCAGCTAACTATGGCTACACCTTC.

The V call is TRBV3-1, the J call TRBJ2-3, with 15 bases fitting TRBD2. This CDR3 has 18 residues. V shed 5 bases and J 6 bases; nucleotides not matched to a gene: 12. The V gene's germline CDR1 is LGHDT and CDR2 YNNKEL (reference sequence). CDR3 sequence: CASSDTRLGLAGGDTQYF. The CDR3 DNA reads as TGTGCCAGCAGCGATACCAGACTAGGACTAGCGGGAGGGGATACGCAGTATTTT.

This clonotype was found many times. The CDR3 nucleotides are TGTGCCAGCAGCCTACCCGGGGAGCTGTTTTTT. The encoded protein is CASSLPGELFF. The chain combines TRBV7-9 with TRBJ2-2; D is ambiguous. The CDR3 has 11 residues. CDR1 is SEHNR and CDR2 is FQNEAQ in the germline V gene (reference sequence). V was pared by 5 bases and J by 6 bases, with 4 bases between.

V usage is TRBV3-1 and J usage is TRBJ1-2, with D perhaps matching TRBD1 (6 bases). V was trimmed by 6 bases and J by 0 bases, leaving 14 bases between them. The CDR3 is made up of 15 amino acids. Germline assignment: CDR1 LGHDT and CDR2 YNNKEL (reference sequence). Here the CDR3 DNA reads TGTGCCAGCAGACCACAGGGAAGTCCTAACTATGGCTACACCTTC. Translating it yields CASRPQGSPNYGYTF.

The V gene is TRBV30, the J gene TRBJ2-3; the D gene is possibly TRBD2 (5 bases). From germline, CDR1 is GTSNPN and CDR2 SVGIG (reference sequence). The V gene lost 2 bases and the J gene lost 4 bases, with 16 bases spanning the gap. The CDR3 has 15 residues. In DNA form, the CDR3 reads TGTGCCTGGAGTACGGACCGGGGAGCGCCAGATACGCAGTATTTT. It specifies CAWSTDRGAPDTQYF.

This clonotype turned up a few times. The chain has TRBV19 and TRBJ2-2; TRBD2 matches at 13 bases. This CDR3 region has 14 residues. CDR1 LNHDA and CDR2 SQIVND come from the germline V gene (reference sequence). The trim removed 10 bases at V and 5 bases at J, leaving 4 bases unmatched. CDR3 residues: CATQGLAGTGELFF. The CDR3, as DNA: TGTGCCACCCAGGGACTAGCGGGAACCGGGGAGCTGTTTTTT.

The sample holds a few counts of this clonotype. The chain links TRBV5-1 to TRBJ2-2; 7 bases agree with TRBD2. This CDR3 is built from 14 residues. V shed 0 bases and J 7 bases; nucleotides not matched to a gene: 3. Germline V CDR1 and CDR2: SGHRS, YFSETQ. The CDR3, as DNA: TGCGCCAGCAGCTTGGTCCGGGAGGTCGGGGAGCTGTTTTTT. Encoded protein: CASSLVREVGELFF.

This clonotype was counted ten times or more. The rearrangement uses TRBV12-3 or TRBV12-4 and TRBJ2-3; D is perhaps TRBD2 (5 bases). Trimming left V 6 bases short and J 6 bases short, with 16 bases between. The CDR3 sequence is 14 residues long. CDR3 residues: CASRREPRSDTQYF. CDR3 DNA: TGTGCCAGCAGACGGGAACCGAGAAGTGATACGCAGTATTTT.

The CDR3 loop is CSVEDRTSGTNTGELFF. The CDR3 coding sequence is TGCAGCGTTGAAGACCGGACTAGCGGAACTAACACCGGGGAGCTGTTTTTT. This chain joins TRBV29-1 and TRBJ2-2; 10 bases fit TRBD2. J gave up 2 bases and V 0 bases, and 6 bases lay outside the gene matches. CDR1 and CDR2 (germline): SQVTM, ANQGSEA. The CDR3 has 17 amino acids.

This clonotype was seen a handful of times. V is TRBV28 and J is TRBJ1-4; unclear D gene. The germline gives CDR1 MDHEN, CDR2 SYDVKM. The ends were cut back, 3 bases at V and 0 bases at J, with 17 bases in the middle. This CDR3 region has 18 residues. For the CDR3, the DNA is TGTGCCAGCAGTTTGGCGCGTTTGGGAGATGCAACTAATGAAAAACTGTTTTTT. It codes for CASSLARLGDATNEKLFF.

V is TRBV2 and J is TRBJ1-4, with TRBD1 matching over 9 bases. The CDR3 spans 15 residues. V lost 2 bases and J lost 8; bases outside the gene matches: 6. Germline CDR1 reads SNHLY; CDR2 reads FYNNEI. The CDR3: CASSERGQGGEKLFF. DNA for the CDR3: TGTGCCAGCAGTGAAAGGGGACAGGGAGGAGAAAAACTGTTTTTT. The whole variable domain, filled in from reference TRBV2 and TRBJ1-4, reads EPEVTQTPSHQVTQMGQEVILRCVPISNHLYFYWYRQILGQKVEFLVSFYNNEISEKSEIFDDQFSVERPDGSNFTLKIRSTKLEDSAMYFCASSERGQGGEKLFFGSGTQLSVL.

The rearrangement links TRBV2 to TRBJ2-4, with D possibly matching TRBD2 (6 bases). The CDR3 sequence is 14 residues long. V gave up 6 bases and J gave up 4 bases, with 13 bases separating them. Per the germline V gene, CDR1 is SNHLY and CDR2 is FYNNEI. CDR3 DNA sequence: TGTGCCAGCAGCGACCGCGGGATGAAAAACATTCAGTACTTC. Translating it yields CASSDRGMKNIQYF.

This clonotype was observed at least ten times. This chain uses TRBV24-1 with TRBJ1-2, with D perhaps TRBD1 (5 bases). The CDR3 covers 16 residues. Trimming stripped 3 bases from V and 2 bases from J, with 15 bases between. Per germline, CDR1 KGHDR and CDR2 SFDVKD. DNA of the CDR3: TGTGCCACCAGTGATCCCGAACTTACAGGAAACTATGGCTACACCTTC. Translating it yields CATSDPELTGNYGYTF.

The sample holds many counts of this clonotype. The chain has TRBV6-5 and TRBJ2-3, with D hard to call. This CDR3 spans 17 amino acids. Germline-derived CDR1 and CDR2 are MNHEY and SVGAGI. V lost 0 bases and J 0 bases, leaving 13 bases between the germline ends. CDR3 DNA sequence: TGTGCCAGCAGTTACTCGATTCAGACAAAGAGCACAGATACGCAGTATTTT. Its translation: CASSYSIQTKSTDTQYF.

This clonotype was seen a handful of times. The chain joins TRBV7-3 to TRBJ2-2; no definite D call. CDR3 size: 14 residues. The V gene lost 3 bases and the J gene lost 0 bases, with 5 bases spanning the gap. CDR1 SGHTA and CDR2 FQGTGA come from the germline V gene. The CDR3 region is CASSFNPNTGELFF. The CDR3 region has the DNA TGTGCCAGCAGCTTTAATCCGAACACCGGGGAGCTGTTTTTT.

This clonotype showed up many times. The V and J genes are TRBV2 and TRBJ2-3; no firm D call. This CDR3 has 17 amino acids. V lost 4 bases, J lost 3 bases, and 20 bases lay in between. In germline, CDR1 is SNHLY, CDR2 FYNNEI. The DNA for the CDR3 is TGTGCCAGCAGTGTGGGAATAGGTGTCTCAATAACAGATACGCAGTATTTT. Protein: CASSVGIGVSITDTQYF.

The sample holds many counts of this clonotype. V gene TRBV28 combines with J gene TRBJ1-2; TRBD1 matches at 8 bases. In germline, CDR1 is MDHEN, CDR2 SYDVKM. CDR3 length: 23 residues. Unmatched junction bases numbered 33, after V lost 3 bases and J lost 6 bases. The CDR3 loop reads CASSLGIRGVRWDRSKGHDGYTF. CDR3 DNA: TGTGCCAGCAGTTTGGGGATTCGAGGGGTCAGGTGGGACAGGTCAAAAGGGCATGATGGCTACACCTTC.

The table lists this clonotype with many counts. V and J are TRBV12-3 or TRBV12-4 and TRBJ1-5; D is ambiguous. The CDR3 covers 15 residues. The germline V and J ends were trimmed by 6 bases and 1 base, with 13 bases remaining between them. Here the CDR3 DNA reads TGTGCCAGCAGCTTTGACGGACGGAGCAATCAGCCCCAGCATTTT. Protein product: CASSFDGRSNQPQHF.

The CDR3 loop is CSIGLAGDNEQFF. The CDR3 DNA reads as TGCAGCATTGGGTTAGCGGGAGACAATGAGCAGTTCTTC. The genes are TRBV29-1 and TRBJ2-1; 9 bases line up with TRBD2. Germline V gives CDR1 SQVTM, CDR2 ANQGSEA. The V segment lost 8 bases and the J segment 5 bases; nucleotides outside the gene matches: 7. CDR3 length: 13 amino acids.

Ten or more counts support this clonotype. The CDR3 nucleotides read TGTGCCAGCAGTTTAGGCCAGAAATTTGAAGCTTTCTTT. It encodes CASSLGQKFEAFF. The chain has TRBV28 and TRBJ1-1; unclear D gene. Trimming cost V 2 bases and J 7 bases, with 11 bases left between them. Per germline, CDR1 MDHEN and CDR2 SYDVKM. The CDR3 runs 13 residues. The full variable domain, its missing parts supplied by reference TRBV28 and TRBJ1-1, is DVKVTQSSRYLVKRTGEKVFLECVQDMDHENMFWYRQDPGLGLRLIYFSYDVKMKEKGDIPEGYSVSREKKERFSLILESASTNQTSMYLCASSLGQKFEAFFGQGTRLTVV.